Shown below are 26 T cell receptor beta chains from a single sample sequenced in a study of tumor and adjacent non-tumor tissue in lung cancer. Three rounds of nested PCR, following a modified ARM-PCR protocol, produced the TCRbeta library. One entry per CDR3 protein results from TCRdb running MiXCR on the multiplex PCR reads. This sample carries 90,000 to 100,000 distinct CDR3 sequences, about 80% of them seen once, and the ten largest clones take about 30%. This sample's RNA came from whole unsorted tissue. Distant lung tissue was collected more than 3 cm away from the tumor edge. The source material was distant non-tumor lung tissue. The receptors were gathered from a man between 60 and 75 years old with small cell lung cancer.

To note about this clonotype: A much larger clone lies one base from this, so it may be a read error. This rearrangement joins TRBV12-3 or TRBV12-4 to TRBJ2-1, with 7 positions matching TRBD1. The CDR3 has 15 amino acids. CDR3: CASSLGTVKQNGQFF. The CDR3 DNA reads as TGTGCCAGCAGCCTCGGGACAGTCAAACAAAATGGGCAGTTCTTC.

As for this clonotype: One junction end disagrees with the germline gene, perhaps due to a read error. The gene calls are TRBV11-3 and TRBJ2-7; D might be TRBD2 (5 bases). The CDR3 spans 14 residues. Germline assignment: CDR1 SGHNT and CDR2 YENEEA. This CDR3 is CASSIGEYSCEHYF. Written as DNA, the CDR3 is TGTGCCAGCAGCATCGGGGAATACTCCTGCGAGCATTACTTC.

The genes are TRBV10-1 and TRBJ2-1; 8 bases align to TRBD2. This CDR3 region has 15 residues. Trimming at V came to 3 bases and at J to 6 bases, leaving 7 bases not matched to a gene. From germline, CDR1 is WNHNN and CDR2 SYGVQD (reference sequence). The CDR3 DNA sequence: TGCGCCAGCAGTGAACGAGCGGGAGCTTGCAATGAGCAGTTCTTC. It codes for CASSERAGACNEQFF.

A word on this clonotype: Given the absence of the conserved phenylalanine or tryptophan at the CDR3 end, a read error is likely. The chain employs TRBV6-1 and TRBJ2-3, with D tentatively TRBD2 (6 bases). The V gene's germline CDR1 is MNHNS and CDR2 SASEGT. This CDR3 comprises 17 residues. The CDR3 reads CATSSGGSKEETDTQYL. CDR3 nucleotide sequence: TGTGCCACCAGTAGCGGAGGATCCAAAGAAGAAACAGATACGCAGTATCTT.

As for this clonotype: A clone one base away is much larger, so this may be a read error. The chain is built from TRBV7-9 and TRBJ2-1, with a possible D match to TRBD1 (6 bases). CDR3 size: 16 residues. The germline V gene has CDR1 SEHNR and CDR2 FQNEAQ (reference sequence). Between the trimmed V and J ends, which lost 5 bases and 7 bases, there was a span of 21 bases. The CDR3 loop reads CASSPQIEQGMNEQFF. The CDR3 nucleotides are TGTGCCAGCAGCCCACAGATAGAACAGGGTATGAATGAGCAGTTCTTC. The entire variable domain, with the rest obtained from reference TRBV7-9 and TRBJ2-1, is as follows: DTGVSQNPRHKITKRGQNVTFRCDPISEHNRLYWYRQTLGQGPEFLTYFQNEAQLEKSRLLSDRFSAERPKGSFSTLEIQRTEQGDSAMYLCASSPQIEQGMNEQFFGPGTRLTVL.

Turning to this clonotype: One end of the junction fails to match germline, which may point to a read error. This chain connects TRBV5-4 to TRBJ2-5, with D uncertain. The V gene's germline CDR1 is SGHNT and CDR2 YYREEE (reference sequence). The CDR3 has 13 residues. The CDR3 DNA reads TGTGCCAGTAGCAATGAAGAACAAGAGACCCAATACTTC. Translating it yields CASSNEEQETQYF. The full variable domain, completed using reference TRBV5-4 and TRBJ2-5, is ETGVTQSPTHLIKTRGQQVTLRCSSQSGHNTVSWYQQALGQGPQFIFQYYREEENGRGNFPPRFSGLQFPNYSSELNVNALELDDSALYLCASSNEEQETQYFGPGTRLLVL.

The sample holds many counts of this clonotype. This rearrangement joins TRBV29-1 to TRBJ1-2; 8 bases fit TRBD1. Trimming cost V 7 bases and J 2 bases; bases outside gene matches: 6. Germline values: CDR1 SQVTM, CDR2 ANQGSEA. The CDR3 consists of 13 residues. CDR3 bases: TGCAGCGCTCAGGGGGCGCAGAACTATGGCTACACCTTC. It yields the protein CSAQGAQNYGYTF.

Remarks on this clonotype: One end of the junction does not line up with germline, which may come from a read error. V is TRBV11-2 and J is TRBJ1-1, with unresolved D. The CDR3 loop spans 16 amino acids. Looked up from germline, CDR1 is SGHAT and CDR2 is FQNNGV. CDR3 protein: CASLQPLRGLNTEASF. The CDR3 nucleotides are TGTGCCAGCCTACAGCCATTGCGGGGATTAAACACTGAAGCTTCCTTT.

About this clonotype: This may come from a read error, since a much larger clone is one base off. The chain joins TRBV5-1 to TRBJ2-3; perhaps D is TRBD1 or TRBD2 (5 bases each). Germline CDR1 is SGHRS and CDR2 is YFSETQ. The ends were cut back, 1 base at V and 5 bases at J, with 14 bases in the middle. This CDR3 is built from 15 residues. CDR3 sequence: CASSLLGAGKDTQYF. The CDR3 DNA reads TGCGCCAGCAGCTTGCTCGGGGCAGGCAAAGATACGCAGTATTTT.

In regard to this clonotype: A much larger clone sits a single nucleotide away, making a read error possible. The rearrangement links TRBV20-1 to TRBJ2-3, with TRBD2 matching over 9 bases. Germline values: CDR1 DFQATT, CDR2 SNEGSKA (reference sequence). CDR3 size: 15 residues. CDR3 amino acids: CSATSGLAGMDTQFF. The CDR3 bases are TGCAGTGCCACCTCGGGGCTAGCGGGAATGGATACGCAGTTTTTT.

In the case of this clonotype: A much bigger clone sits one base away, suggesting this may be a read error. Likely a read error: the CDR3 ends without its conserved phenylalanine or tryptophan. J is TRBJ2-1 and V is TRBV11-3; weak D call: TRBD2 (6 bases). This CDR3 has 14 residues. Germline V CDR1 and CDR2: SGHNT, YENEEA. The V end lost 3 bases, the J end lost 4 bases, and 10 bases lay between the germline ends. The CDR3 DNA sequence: TGTGCCAGCAGCTTGACCGGAGGGTACAATGAGCAGTTCTAC. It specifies CASSLTGGYNEQFY.

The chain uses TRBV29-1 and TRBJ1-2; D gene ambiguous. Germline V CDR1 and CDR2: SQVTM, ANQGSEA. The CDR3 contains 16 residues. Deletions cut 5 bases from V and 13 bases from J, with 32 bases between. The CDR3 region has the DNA TGCAGCGTTTACCGGGGAGGTTTGAATTTTTTTTCTGTCTGCACCTTC. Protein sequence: CSVYRGGLNFFSVCTF.

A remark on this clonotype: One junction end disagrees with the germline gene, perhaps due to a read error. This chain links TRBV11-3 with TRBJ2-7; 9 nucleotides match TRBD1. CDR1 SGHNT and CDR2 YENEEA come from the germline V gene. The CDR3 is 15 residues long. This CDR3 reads CANSFGQGTRYEQYF. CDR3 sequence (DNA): TGTGCCAACAGCTTTGGACAGGGGACACGATACGAGCAGTACTTC.

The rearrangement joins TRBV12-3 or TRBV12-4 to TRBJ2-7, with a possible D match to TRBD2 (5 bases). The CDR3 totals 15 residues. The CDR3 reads CPSKGPWTESYEQYV. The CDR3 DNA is TGTCCCAGTAAAGGACCGTGGACTGAATCCTACGAGCAGTACGTC.

The CDR3 is CSLRIPNQPQYF. The DNA of the CDR3 is TGCAGCCTTCGGATTCCCAATCAGCCCCAGTATTTT. The V call is TRBV29-1, the J call TRBJ1-5; no clear D gene. The end of the DNA aligns better with TRBJ2-3, so the J call may be wrong. CDR1 and CDR2 (germline): SQVTM, ANQGSEA. This CDR3 has 12 residues.

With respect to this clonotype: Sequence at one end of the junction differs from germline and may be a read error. CDR3 bases: TGTGCCAGCAGTTTAGACCATATGGAGGAGCATTTCTTC. Its protein product is CASSLDHMEEHFF. The chain recombines TRBV7-8 with TRBJ2-1, with a tentative D call TRBD2 (5 bases). The CDR3 loop spans 13 amino acids. The germline CDR1 and CDR2 sequences are SGHVS and FQNEAQ.

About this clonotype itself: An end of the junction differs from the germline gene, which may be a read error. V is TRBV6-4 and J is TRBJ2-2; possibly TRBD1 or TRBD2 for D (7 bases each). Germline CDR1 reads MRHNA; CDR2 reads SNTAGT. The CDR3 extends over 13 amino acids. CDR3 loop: CASGEGDSGELFF. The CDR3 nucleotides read TGTGCCAGCGGAGAGGGGGACAGCGGGGAGCTTTTTTTT.

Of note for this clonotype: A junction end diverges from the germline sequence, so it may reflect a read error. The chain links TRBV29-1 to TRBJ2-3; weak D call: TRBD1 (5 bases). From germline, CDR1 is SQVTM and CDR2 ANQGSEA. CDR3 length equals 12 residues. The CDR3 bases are TGCAGCGAAACATCAAGCACAGGTACGCAGTGTTTT. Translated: CSETSSTGTQCF.

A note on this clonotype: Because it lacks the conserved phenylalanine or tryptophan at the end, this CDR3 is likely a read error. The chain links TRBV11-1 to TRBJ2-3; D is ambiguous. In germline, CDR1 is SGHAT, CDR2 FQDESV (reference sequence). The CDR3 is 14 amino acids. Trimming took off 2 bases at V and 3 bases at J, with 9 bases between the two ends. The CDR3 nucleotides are TGTGCCAGCAGCTTACTTACCGGAACAGATACGCAGTATTCT. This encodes CASSLLTGTDTQYS.

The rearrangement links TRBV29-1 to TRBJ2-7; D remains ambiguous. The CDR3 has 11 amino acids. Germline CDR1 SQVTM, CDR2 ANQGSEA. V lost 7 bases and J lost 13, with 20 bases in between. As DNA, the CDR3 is TGCAGCGCCTATTTGAACTACGAACACTACTTC. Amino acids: CSAYLNYEHYF.

Written as DNA, the CDR3 is TGTGTCAGTAGCCTCCGAGGGCGGGAGACCAAAAACATTCAGTTCTTC. Translating gives CVSSLRGRETKNIQFF. V gene TRBV13 combines with J gene TRBJ2-4; 7 nucleotides line up with TRBD2. The J call may not be correct, given that the DNA end is closer to TRBJ2-1. CDR3 length: 16 amino acids. Germline values: CDR1 PRHDT, CDR2 FYEKMQ (reference sequence).

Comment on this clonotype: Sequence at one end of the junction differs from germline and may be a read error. CDR3: CAIRGVGPQETHYF. The CDR3 nucleotides read TGTGCCATCAGAGGGGTCGGCCCCCAAGAGACCCACTACTTC. This chain links TRBV10-3 with TRBJ2-5; the D gene is possibly TRBD1 (5 bases). This CDR3 is built from 14 residues. CDR1 ENHRY and CDR2 SYGVKD come from the germline V gene.

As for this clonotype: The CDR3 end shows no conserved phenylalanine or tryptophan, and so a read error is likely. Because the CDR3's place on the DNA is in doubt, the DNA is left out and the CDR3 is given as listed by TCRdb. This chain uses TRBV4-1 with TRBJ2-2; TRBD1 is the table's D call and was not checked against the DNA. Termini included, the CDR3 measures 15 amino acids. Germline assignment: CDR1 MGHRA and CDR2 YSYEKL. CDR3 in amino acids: CASSSRGAYTGELLL.

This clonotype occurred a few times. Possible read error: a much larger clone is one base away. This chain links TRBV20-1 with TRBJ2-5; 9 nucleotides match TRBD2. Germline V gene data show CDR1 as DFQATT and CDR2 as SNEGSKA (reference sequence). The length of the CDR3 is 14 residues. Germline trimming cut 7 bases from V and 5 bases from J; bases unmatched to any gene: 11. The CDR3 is CSVFSGSGTETQYF. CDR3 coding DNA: TGCAGTGTTTTTAGCGGGAGTGGTACGGAGACCCAGTACTTC.

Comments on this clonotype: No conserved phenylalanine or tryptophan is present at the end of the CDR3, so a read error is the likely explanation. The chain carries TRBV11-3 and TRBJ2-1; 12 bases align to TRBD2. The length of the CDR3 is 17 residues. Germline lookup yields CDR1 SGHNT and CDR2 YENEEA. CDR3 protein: CASSSGLAGGPYKEQFL. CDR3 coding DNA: TGTGCGAGCAGCTCTGGGCTAGCGGGAGGGCCCTACAAAGAGCAGTTCTTA.

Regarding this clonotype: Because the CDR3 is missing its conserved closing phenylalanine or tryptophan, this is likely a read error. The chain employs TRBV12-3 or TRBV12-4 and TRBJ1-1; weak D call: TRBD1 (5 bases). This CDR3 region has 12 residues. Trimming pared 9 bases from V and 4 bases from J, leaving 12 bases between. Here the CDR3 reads CARTWGSTEAFS. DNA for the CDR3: TGTGCCAGGACCTGGGGGTCCACTGAAGCTTTCTCT.